The 11 T cell receptor beta chains reported below all come from one sample, sequenced in a study of T cell responses to AZD1222 COVID-19 vaccine. TCRdb's table, derived via immunoSEQ multiplex PCR, lists solely in-frame clones and lacks some. Among more than 90,000 clones listed, approximately 91% were seen once. The sample consisted of peripheral blood, taken 28 days after the second AZD1222 dose. These receptors were obtained from an adult who received the AZD1222 COVID-19 vaccine.

The J gene is TRBJ1-1, the V gene TRBV5-6; weak D call: TRBD1 (6 bases). Germline V gene lookup returns CDR1 SGHDT and CDR2 YYEEEE. This CDR3 is 14 amino acids long. V lost 0 bases to trimming and J lost 2 bases, with 8 bases between them. CDR3 in DNA: TGTGCCAGCAGCTTGGTGGGACAAAACACTGAAGCTTTCTTT. Translated, it gives CASSLVGQNTEAFF.

The chain carries TRBV4-2 and TRBJ2-2; 8 positions agree with TRBD2. Germline V lookup: CDR1 LGHNA, CDR2 YNFKEQ. V gave up 0 bases and J gave up 7 bases; unmatched junction bases: 7. The length of the CDR3 is 16 residues. The CDR3 protein is CASSQETGRAFGELFF. For the CDR3, the DNA is TGTGCCAGCAGCCAAGAAACCGGGAGGGCCTTCGGGGAGCTGTTTTTT.

V gene TRBV19 combines with J gene TRBJ2-7; 9 bases are a match to TRBD1. From germline, CDR1 is LNHDA and CDR2 SQIVND (reference sequence). This CDR3 region has 15 residues. V shed 5 bases and J 7 bases; nucleotides not matched to a gene: 12. CDR3: CASSSRGTGHREQYF. CDR3 DNA sequence: TGTGCCAGTAGTTCCCGCGGGACAGGGCACCGAGAGCAGTACTTC.

This clone was detected once. The chain combines TRBV6-6 with TRBJ2-7; 8 bases are a match to TRBD1. The CDR3 spans 16 residues. Germline lookup yields CDR1 MNHNY and CDR2 SVGAGI (reference sequence). Losses at the gene ends were 2 bases for V and 6 bases for J; bases not matched to a gene: 12. This CDR3 reads CASSYQPPDRVVEQYF. In nucleotides, the CDR3 is TGTGCCAGCAGTTACCAACCTCCGGACAGGGTAGTCGAGCAGTACTTC.

This clone has a count of ten or more. The chain links TRBV7-2 to TRBJ2-2; 10 nucleotides agree with TRBD2. The V gene's germline CDR1 is SGHTA and CDR2 FQGNSA. Trimming removed 6 bases from V and 2 bases from J; junction bases left unmatched: 6. The CDR3 covers 16 residues. This chain's CDR3 is CASRIAGGLNTGELFF. The CDR3 nucleotides read TGTGCCAGCAGAATAGCGGGAGGACTAAACACCGGGGAGCTGTTTTTT.

The chain couples TRBV11-1 to TRBJ1-2; D is perhaps TRBD1 (5 bases). The germline V gene has CDR1 SGHAT and CDR2 FQDESV (reference sequence). There are 14 residues in the CDR3. V was clipped by 1 base and J by 7 bases, with 13 bases between them. The CDR3, as DNA: TGTGCCAGCAGCTTAGATCCCCACGGGGGTGGCTACACCTTC. It translates to CASSLDPHGGGYTF.

The table lists this clone with a few counts. This chain's CDR3 is CASSTSFGGEQYF. CDR3 sequence (DNA): TGTGCCAGCAGCACTTCCTTCGGTGGAGAGCAGTACTTC. The J gene is TRBJ2-7, the V gene TRBV7-8; D not certain. The V and J ends lost 5 bases and 7 bases respectively, with 15 bases between them. The CDR3 contains 13 residues. CDR1 and CDR2 (germline): SGHVS, FQNEAQ.

The rearrangement joins TRBV11-3 to TRBJ1-1; unclear D gene. This CDR3 region has 13 residues. Per germline, CDR1 SGHNT and CDR2 YENEEA. Deletions cut 5 bases from V and 4 bases from J, with 11 bases between. CDR3 coding DNA: TGTGCCAGCAGCGACGGCTTCGCCACTGAAGCTTTCTTT. Its translation: CASSDGFATEAFF.

This clone was seen a single time. The genes are TRBV15 and TRBJ1-5, with D possibly matching TRBD1 (6 bases). The germline gives CDR1 LNHNV, CDR2 YYDKDF (reference sequence). Trimming took off 3 bases at V and 2 bases at J, with 23 bases between the two ends. The CDR3 length is 19 residues. The CDR3 DNA follows: TGTGCCACCAGCAGTCGTGATAGAACAGGGACGTTAGGCAATCAGCCCCAGCATTTT. It encodes CATSSRDRTGTLGNQPQHF. Full variable domain (rest looked up from reference TRBV15 and TRBJ1-5): DAMVIQNPRYQVTQFGKPVTLSCSQTLNHNVMYWYQQKSSQAPKLLFHYYDKDFNNEADTPDNFQSRRPNTSFCFLDIRSPGLGDTAMYLCATSSRDRTGTLGNQPQHFGDGTRLSIL.

This sequence joins TRBV29-1 and TRBJ1-1; no firm D call. The ends were cut back, 6 bases at V and 2 bases at J, with 13 bases in the middle. This CDR3 is built from 13 residues. Per the germline V gene, CDR1 is SQVTM and CDR2 is ANQGSEA. This CDR3 is CSVEKQGNTEAFF. DNA for the CDR3: TGCAGCGTGGAAAAACAAGGAAACACTGAAGCTTTCTTT.

This chain joins TRBV27 and TRBJ1-1; D remains unclear. This CDR3 is built from 14 residues. V shed 6 bases and J shed 0 bases, with 11 bases lying between them. Looked up from germline, CDR1 is MNHEY and CDR2 is SMNVEV (reference sequence). The chain's CDR3 is CASSGLYMNTEAFF. As DNA, the CDR3 is TGTGCCAGCAGCGGACTATACATGAACACTGAAGCTTTCTTT.